Here is one T cell receptor (beta chain) with its context. The data stem from a study of control samples from healthy donors and cancer patients. Generated by immunoSEQ multiplex PCR, the TCRdb table keeps only in-frame clones and is missing some. This sample carries more than 100,000 clones, just over 90% of them seen once, and the ten largest clones take 6% to 8%. V was trimmed by 3 bases and J by 4 bases, leaving 6 bases between them. Germline V lookup: CDR1 SGHTA, CDR2 FQGNSA. The CDR3 loop spans 13 amino acids. Sequenced: blood. This chain links TRBV7-2 with TRBJ2-2; TRBD1 is a possible D gene (5 bases). This TCR was recovered from a woman younger than 30 in good health. The CDR3 here is CASSFRVTGELFF. Here the CDR3 DNA reads TGTGCCAGCAGCTTCAGGGTCACCGGGGAGCTGTTTTTT.